This TCR beta chain was sequenced for a study of shared clonotypes between healthy human individuals. Study in general: Participating donors consisted of a couple of women and a few men aged 18 to 49. Regarding the study as a whole: Estimated richness values were generally larger in naive subsets than in memory subsets.

V was clipped by 2 bases and J by 4 bases, with 8 bases between them. CDR1 and CDR2 (germline): LGHNT, FRNRAP. The CDR3 contains 13 residues. This clone was found once. Its specificity is not known. Repertoires were generated with immunoSEQ multiplex PCR, while TCRdb's copy carries only in-frame clones and drops some. The data hold more than 2,000,000 clones, with 90% to 95% observed a single time. The sequenced sample consisted of naive CD4+ T cells from PBMCs. Subset denoted: CD45RA+ positively selected. This clonotype was obtained from a man between 18 and 29 years old in good health. Some clones in this sample may be carry-over from other donors' samples. This chain connects TRBV12-5 to TRBJ1-2, with D unresolved. Written as DNA, the CDR3 is TGTGCTAGTGGTTTGTCGAGCGGCTATGGCTACACCTTC. Translation: CASGLSSGYGYTF.